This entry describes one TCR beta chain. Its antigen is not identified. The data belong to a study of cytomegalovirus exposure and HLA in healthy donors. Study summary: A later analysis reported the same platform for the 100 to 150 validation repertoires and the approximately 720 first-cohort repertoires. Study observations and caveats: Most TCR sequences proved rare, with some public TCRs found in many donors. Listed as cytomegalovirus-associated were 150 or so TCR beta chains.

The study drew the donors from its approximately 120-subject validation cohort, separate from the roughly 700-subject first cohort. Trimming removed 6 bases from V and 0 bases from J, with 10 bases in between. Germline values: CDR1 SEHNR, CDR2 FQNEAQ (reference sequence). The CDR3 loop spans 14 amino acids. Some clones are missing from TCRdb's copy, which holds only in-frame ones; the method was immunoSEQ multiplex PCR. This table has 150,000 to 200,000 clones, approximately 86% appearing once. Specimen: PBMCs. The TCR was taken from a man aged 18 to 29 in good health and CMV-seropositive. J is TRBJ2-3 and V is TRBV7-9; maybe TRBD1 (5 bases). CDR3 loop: CASRKTVSTDTQYF. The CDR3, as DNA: TGTGCCAGCAGAAAGACAGTTAGCACAGATACGCAGTATTTT. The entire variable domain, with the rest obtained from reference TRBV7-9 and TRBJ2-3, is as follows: DTGVSQNPRHKITKRGQNVTFRCDPISEHNRLYWYRQTLGQGPEFLTYFQNEAQLEKSRLLSDRFSAERPKGSFSTLEIQRTEQGDSAMYLCASRKTVSTDTQYFGPGTRLTVL.